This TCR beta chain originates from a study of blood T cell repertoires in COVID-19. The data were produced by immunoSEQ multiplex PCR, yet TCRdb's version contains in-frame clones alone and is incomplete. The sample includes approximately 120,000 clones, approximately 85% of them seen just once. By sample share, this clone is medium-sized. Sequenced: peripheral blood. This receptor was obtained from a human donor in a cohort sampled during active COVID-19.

CDR3 nucleotides: TGTGCCAGCAGTACATTCGACAAGATTAATGAAAAACTGTTTTTT. Translating it yields CASSTFDKINEKLFF. The chain has TRBV2 and TRBJ1-4, with D unclear. The CDR3 runs 15 residues. Germline values: CDR1 SNHLY, CDR2 FYNNEI. The ends were cut back, 5 bases at V and 4 bases at J, with 14 bases in the middle.